These 16 T cell receptor beta chains came from one sample sequenced in a study of blood T cell repertoires in COVID-19. Method: immunoSEQ multiplex PCR; TCRdb's copy keeps in-frame clones and lacks some. The table shows more than 60,000 clones, with 65% to 85% occurring only once. The specimen sequenced was peripheral blood. The receptors shown here come from a human donor in a cohort sampled during active COVID-19.

The J gene is TRBJ1-3, the V gene TRBV7-8; 7 nucleotides match TRBD1. Trimming took 2 bases from V and 4 from J; bases not matched to a gene: 14. Germline CDR1 reads SGHVS; CDR2 reads FQNEAQ. The CDR3 loop spans 18 amino acids. The CDR3 DNA reads as TGTGCCAGCAGCTTAACGCCAGGGGGAAAGACAACCGGAAACACCATATATTTT. Its translation is CASSLTPGGKTTGNTIYF.

The gene calls are TRBV7-2 and TRBJ1-4; D is unclear. The CDR3 is made up of 15 amino acids. CDR1 and CDR2 (germline): SGHTA, FQGNSA. V lost 2 bases and J lost 8, with 15 bases in between. The CDR3 DNA sequence: TGTGCCAGCAGCTTATCCCGGGCGAGGGTAGAAAAACTGTTTTTT. This gives the protein CASSLSRARVEKLFF.

V is TRBV7-3 and J is TRBJ1-4; D possibly corresponds to TRBD1 (6 bases). The CDR3 runs to 16 residues. The V and J ends lost 0 bases and 7 bases respectively, with 15 bases between them. Germline lookup yields CDR1 SGHTA and CDR2 FQGTGA. The CDR3 loop is CASSLTVGTSSEKLFF. Here the CDR3 DNA reads TGTGCCAGCAGCTTAACGGTAGGGACAAGTAGTGAAAAACTGTTTTTT.

About this clone itself: At the DNA level, this CDR3 is encoded by other sequences in the same sample as well. The chain employs TRBV30 and TRBJ1-4; no reliable D call. V lost 0 bases to trimming and J lost 2 bases, with 10 bases between them. This CDR3 contains 15 residues. Germline V lookup: CDR1 GTSNPN, CDR2 SVGIG (reference sequence). The CDR3 bases are TGTGCCTGGAGTGTAACACGAGGGACTAATGAAAAACTGTTTTTT. Amino acids: CAWSVTRGTNEKLFF.

The chain links TRBV6-2 or TRBV6-3 to TRBJ1-2; possible D gene TRBD1, 6 bases. Looked up from germline, CDR1 is MNHEY and CDR2 is SVGEGT. The CDR3 has 17 residues. V lost 5 bases, J lost 0 bases, and 19 bases lay in between. The CDR3: CASSLLQPTGTNYGYTF. The CDR3 DNA sequence: TGTGCCAGCAGTCTCCTCCAACCGACAGGCACTAACTATGGCTACACCTTC.

This sequence joins TRBV2 and TRBJ1-1; D not resolved. Per the germline V gene, CDR1 is SNHLY and CDR2 is FYNNEI. Trimming shortened V by 4 bases and J by 0 bases, and 9 bases separated the two germline ends. The CDR3 is made up of 14 amino acids. The CDR3 here is CASSAIRMNTEAFF. The CDR3 DNA sequence: TGTGCCAGCAGTGCGATCAGGATGAACACTGAAGCTTTCTTT.

V usage is TRBV6-6 and J usage is TRBJ2-4; TRBD1 is a possible D gene (6 bases). V was trimmed by 2 bases and J by 0 bases, leaving 11 bases between them. CDR3 size: 16 residues. The germline gives CDR1 MNHNY, CDR2 SVGAGI (reference sequence). This chain's CDR3 is CASSYHTGLAKNIQYF. Written as DNA, the CDR3 is TGTGCCAGCAGTTACCATACAGGGTTAGCCAAAAACATTCAGTACTTC.

This clone was detected once. The chain has TRBV6-5 and TRBJ2-1, with 9 bases identical to TRBD1. CDR3 length equals 14 residues. The V gene end was trimmed by 8 bases and the J gene end by 2 bases; junction bases not matched to a gene: 4. Germline V gives CDR1 MNHEY, CDR2 SVGAGI. This chain's CDR3 is CASGQGRAYNEQFF. CDR3 bases: TGTGCCAGCGGACAGGGGCGTGCCTACAATGAGCAGTTCTTC.

This clone was detected once. The genes are TRBV10-2 and TRBJ1-3, with D unresolved. The CDR3 sequence is 13 residues long. Germline values: CDR1 WSHSY, CDR2 SAAADI. Trimming removed 4 bases from V and 0 bases from J, with 4 bases in between. For the CDR3, the DNA is TGCGCCAGCAGTGCCAACTCTGGAAACACCATATATTTT. This sequence encodes CASSANSGNTIYF.

This clone has a handful of counts. This chain connects TRBV30 to TRBJ1-3; 9 bases match TRBD1. The CDR3 is 13 amino acids. The V gene end was trimmed by 7 bases and the J gene end by 4 bases; junction bases not matched to a gene: 5. CDR1 and CDR2 from the germline V gene are GTSNPN and SVGIG (reference sequence). The CDR3 DNA sequence: TGTGCCTTTCTACAGGGGGCGGGAAACACCATATATTTT. Protein: CAFLQGAGNTIYF.

This clone was seen once. This sequence joins TRBV18 and TRBJ1-2; D possibly corresponds to TRBD1 (5 bases). From germline, CDR1 is KGHSH and CDR2 LQKENI. The V end was cut by 3 bases, the J end by 8 bases, with 22 bases between. This CDR3 contains 16 residues. CDR3: CASSPLEHQGGGGYTF. CDR3 DNA sequence: TGTGCCAGCTCACCCCTAGAGCACCAGGGAGGAGGAGGCTACACCTTC.

The chain joins TRBV2 to TRBJ1-6, with 9 bases fitting TRBD1. This CDR3 comprises 13 residues. From germline, CDR1 is SNHLY and CDR2 FYNNEI. V dropped 7 bases and J dropped 9; count of bases not matched to a gene: 4. As DNA, the CDR3 is TGTGCCAGCACCGGGACAGGGACTTCACCCCTCCACTTT. Its protein product is CASTGTGTSPLHF.

The chain has TRBV30 and TRBJ1-1, with D unresolved. The CDR3 has 13 residues. Germline V CDR1 and CDR2: GTSNPN, SVGIG (reference sequence). V was cut by 0 bases and J by 0 bases, with 5 bases left in between. This CDR3 is CAWSVLVNTEAFF. In DNA form, the CDR3 reads TGTGCCTGGAGTGTACTGGTGAACACTGAAGCTTTCTTT.

The CDR3 protein is CASSPGTGVTDTQYF. Here the CDR3 DNA reads TGCGCCAGCAGCCCCGGGACAGGAGTCACAGATACGCAGTATTTT. V is TRBV4-3 and J is TRBJ2-3; 8 nucleotides agree with TRBD1. This CDR3 contains 15 residues. CDR1 LGHNA and CDR2 YSLEER come from the germline V gene. The ends lost 4 bases at V and 2 bases at J; junction bases unmatched: 5.

This clone is a singleton in its sample. The chain has TRBV7-9 and TRBJ2-3, with D unclear. CDR1 is SEHNR and CDR2 is FQNEAQ in the germline V gene (reference sequence). The V and J ends lost 5 bases and 1 base respectively, with 7 bases between them. CDR3 length equals 13 residues. The chain's CDR3 is CASSQPGTDTQYF. The CDR3 DNA reads as TGTGCCAGCAGCCAACCAGGCACAGATACGCAGTATTTT.

V gene TRBV9 combines with J gene TRBJ1-2; 7 nucleotides align to TRBD1. The CDR3 length is 13 residues. Germline-derived CDR1 and CDR2 are SGDLS and YYNGEE. The V and J ends lost 4 bases and 2 bases, in that order; junction bases with no gene match: 2. The CDR3 DNA sequence: TGTGCCAGCAGCCCGGACAGGAACTATGGCTACACCTTC. Translated, it gives CASSPDRNYGYTF. Full variable domain (remainder filled in from reference TRBV9 and TRBJ1-2): DSGVTQTPKHLITATGQRVTLRCSPRSGDLSVYWYQQSLDQGLQFLIQYYNGEERAKGNILERFSAQQFPDLHSELNLSSLELGDSALYFCASSPDRNYGYTFGSGTRLTVV.